These 30 T cell receptor beta chains were sequenced from one sample in a study of follicular helper T cells after annual influenza vaccination. The method was immunoSEQ multiplex PCR; TCRdb's version includes in-frame clones alone and lacks a portion of them. The sample yields 9,000 or so clones, 65% to 85% seen once. Time point indicated: 2015-2016 season, pre-vaccination. This specimen consisted of CXCR5+ CD38- circulating T follicular helper cells from blood, obtained on the day of influenza vaccination. The subset was: circulating Tfh, non-naive CD4+CXCR5+PD-1+ (ICOS+CD38+ or ICOS-CD38-). These receptors all stem from an adult who received the influenza vaccine.

The chain employs TRBV10-3 and TRBJ2-7; 10 bases line up with TRBD1. In germline, CDR1 is ENHRY, CDR2 SYGVKD. CDR3 length equals 15 residues. The trim removed 3 bases at V and 4 bases at J, leaving 6 bases unmatched. The CDR3 here is CAISDKGQGIYEQYF. DNA of the CDR3: TGTGCCATCAGTGATAAGGGACAGGGGATTTACGAGCAGTACTTC.

The rearrangement joins TRBV19 to TRBJ2-5, with D unclear. V dropped 3 bases and J dropped 2 bases, with 7 bases sitting between them. CDR1 is LNHDA and CDR2 is SQIVND in the germline V gene (reference sequence). CDR3 size: 13 residues. The CDR3 is CASSIMRQETQYF. Written as DNA, the CDR3 is TGTGCCAGTAGTATTATGAGACAAGAGACCCAGTACTTC.

The chain joins TRBV5-1 to TRBJ2-5; the D gene could be TRBD1 or TRBD2 (6 bases each). Germline CDR1 and CDR2: SGHRS and YFSETQ. V was clipped by 0 bases and J by 5 bases, with 14 bases between them. CDR3 length: 15 residues. CDR3 bases: TGCGCCAGCAGCTTGGCCGGGGGCGGTGAGGAGACCCAGTACTTC. Protein sequence: CASSLAGGGEETQYF.

In its sample, this clone was seen once. The rearrangement links TRBV5-1 to TRBJ2-1; 7 nucleotides line up with TRBD2. After removal of 0 bases from V and 3 bases from J, the junction contained 6 bases not matched to a gene. CDR1 is SGHRS and CDR2 is YFSETQ in the germline V gene. The CDR3 extends over 16 amino acids. The CDR3 here is CASSLALGGSYNEQFF. In DNA form, the CDR3 reads TGCGCCAGCAGCTTGGCTCTAGGCGGGAGCTACAATGAGCAGTTCTTC.

V and J are TRBV6-1 and TRBJ2-1, with 9 bases fitting TRBD1. V shed 6 bases and J 6 bases; nucleotides not matched to a gene: 6. CDR1 is MNHNS and CDR2 is SASEGT in the germline V gene. This CDR3 has 14 residues. DNA of the CDR3: TGTGCCAGCAGAAGGGACAGGGCAGGCAATGAGCAGTTCTTC. It codes for CASRRDRAGNEQFF.

J is TRBJ2-6 and V is TRBV5-2; TRBD2, the table's D call, lacks a check against the DNA. TRBV5-2 is termed a pseudogene. CDR3 length: 18 amino acids. The CDR3 reads CASKMPGDTQSRANVLTF. The CDR3 nucleotides read TGTGCCAGCAAAATGCCGGGAGATACACAAAGTCGGGCCAACGTCCTGACTTTC.

The chain has TRBV19 and TRBJ1-5; tentatively, D is TRBD1 (5 bases). The length of the CDR3 is 16 residues. V was shortened by 9 bases and J by 5 bases, with 23 bases between the two germline ends. CDR1 LNHDA and CDR2 SQIVND come from the germline V gene (reference sequence). CDR3 DNA sequence: TGTGCCAGCTCCCCCGGGGCACCGCAATTGCATCAGCCCCAGCATTTT. Residues: CASSPGAPQLHQPQHF.

The chain uses TRBV20-1 and TRBJ2-7; D not certain. The CDR3 sequence is 11 residues long. Between the trimmed V and J ends, which lost 3 bases and 2 bases, there was a span of 5 bases. The germline V gene has CDR1 DFQATT and CDR2 SNEGSKA (reference sequence). The CDR3 spells CSASNAYEQYF. Here the CDR3 DNA reads TGCAGTGCTAGTAATGCCTACGAGCAGTACTTC.

The chain links TRBV2 to TRBJ2-5; maybe TRBD2 (6 bases). V shed 2 bases and J shed 1 base, with 14 bases lying between them. The germline gives CDR1 SNHLY, CDR2 FYNNEI. The CDR3 has 16 residues. The CDR3 here is CASSETKRALQETQYF. In DNA form, the CDR3 reads TGTGCCAGCAGTGAAACTAAGCGGGCGCTCCAAGAGACCCAGTACTTC.

V gene TRBV2 combines with J gene TRBJ2-2; D is perhaps TRBD2 (7 bases). V lost 11 bases, J lost 5 bases, and 18 bases lay in between. The CDR3 runs 14 residues. Germline V gene data show CDR1 as SNHLY and CDR2 as FYNNEI. In nucleotides, the CDR3 is TGTGCCTCCCACCCAGGGGAGGGAACCGGGGAGCTGTTTTTT. Its protein is CASHPGEGTGELFF. The full variable domain, completed using reference TRBV2 and TRBJ2-2, is EPEVTQTPSHQVTQMGQEVILRCVPISNHLYFYWYRQILGQKVEFLVSFYNNEISEKSEIFDDQFSVERPDGSNFTLKIRSTKLEDSAMYFCASHPGEGTGELFFGEGSRLTVL.

This chain links TRBV28 with TRBJ2-3; D gene uncertain. CDR3 size: 13 residues. Germline values: CDR1 MDHEN, CDR2 SYDVKM. V lost 6 bases and J lost 3, with 10 bases in between. The CDR3: CASRKRQTDTQYF. CDR3 in DNA: TGTGCCAGCAGAAAAAGGCAGACAGATACGCAGTATTTT.

The J gene is TRBJ1-5, the V gene TRBV6-1; D is ambiguous. V was trimmed by 5 bases and J by 2 bases, leaving 13 bases between them. Germline V gene lookup returns CDR1 MNHNS and CDR2 SASEGT. The CDR3 contains 15 residues. CDR3: CASSTGVGGNQPQHF. DNA for the CDR3: TGTGCCAGCAGTACCGGGGTTGGAGGCAATCAGCCCCAGCATTTT.

V is TRBV2 and J is TRBJ1-1, with D unresolved. Trimming pared 6 bases from V and 2 bases from J, leaving 10 bases between. This CDR3 is 13 amino acids long. Germline V lookup: CDR1 SNHLY, CDR2 FYNNEI. The CDR3 region is CASRREANTEAFF. DNA for the CDR3: TGTGCCAGCAGACGGGAGGCTAACACTGAAGCTTTCTTT.

The chain links TRBV28 to TRBJ2-7, with 9 bases lining up with TRBD2. Germline lookup yields CDR1 MDHEN and CDR2 SYDVKM. V lost 7 bases to trimming and J lost 6 bases; unmatched junction nucleotides: 10. The CDR3 contains 14 residues. The CDR3 sequence: CASTIAGDESEQYF. The CDR3 nucleotides read TGTGCCAGCACGATAGCGGGAGATGAAAGCGAGCAGTACTTC.

The chain uses TRBV5-5 and TRBJ1-2, with TRBD1 identical over 11 bases. The CDR3 is 15 amino acids. V lost 6 bases, J lost 2 bases, and 6 bases stayed unmatched. Germline-derived CDR1 and CDR2 are SGHKS and YYEKEE (reference sequence). CDR3 in amino acids: CASTRGDRGNYGYTF. CDR3 sequence (DNA): TGTGCCAGCACCCGAGGGGACAGGGGGAACTATGGCTACACCTTC.

This sequence joins TRBV5-1 and TRBJ1-4; perhaps TRBD1 as D (6 bases). The V gene lost 2 bases and the J gene lost 6 bases, with 11 bases spanning the gap. This CDR3 is built from 14 residues. Looked up from germline, CDR1 is SGHRS and CDR2 is YFSETQ. The CDR3 coding sequence is TGCGCCAGCAGCTTCGGGGGCGGGGATGAAAAACTGTTTTTT. This sequence encodes CASSFGGGDEKLFF. The full variable domain, completed using reference TRBV5-1 and TRBJ1-4, is KAGVTQTPRYLIKTRGQQVTLSCSPISGHRSVSWYQQTPGQGLQFLFEYFSETQRNKGNFPGRFSGRQFSNSRSEMNVSTLELGDSALYLCASSFGGGDEKLFFGSGTQLSVL.

The chain links TRBV18 to TRBJ1-4; the D is unclear. The V end was cut by 2 bases, the J end by 7 bases, with 11 bases between. From germline, CDR1 is KGHSH and CDR2 LQKENI. The CDR3 length is 14 residues. The CDR3 reads CASSPSGGLEKLFF. Written as DNA, the CDR3 is TGTGCCAGCTCACCATCGGGTGGCCTTGAAAAACTGTTTTTT.

The V gene is TRBV28, the J gene TRBJ1-4, with a possible D match to TRBD1 (6 bases). CDR3 length: 15 residues. With 6 bases removed from V and 4 bases from J, the gap between germline ends came to 15 bases. From germline, CDR1 is MDHEN and CDR2 SYDVKM. The CDR3 DNA follows: TGTGCCAGCAGGCTCGACAGGTTTTATAATGAAAAACTGTTTTTT. This translates into CASRLDRFYNEKLFF. Combining the CDR3 with reference TRBV28 and TRBJ1-4 gives the whole variable domain DVKVTQSSRYLVKRTGEKVFLECVQDMDHENMFWYRQDPGLGLRLIYFSYDVKMKEKGDIPEGYSVSREKKERFSLILESASTNQTSMYLCASRLDRFYNEKLFFGSGTQLSVL.

The chain joins TRBV9 to TRBJ1-1; D call uncertain. This CDR3 has 14 residues. Trimming removed 3 bases at V and 0 bases at J, with 9 bases between. Germline CDR1 SGDLS, CDR2 YYNGEE. The CDR3 DNA reads as TGTGCCAGCAGCGGACCCGGACTGAACACTGAAGCTTTCTTT. Its protein product is CASSGPGLNTEAFF.

The gene calls are TRBV5-1 and TRBJ1-4, with TRBD1 as a possible D gene (6 bases). V lost 3 bases and J lost 2, with 11 bases in between. The CDR3 extends over 15 amino acids. The V gene's germline CDR1 is SGHRS and CDR2 YFSETQ. The CDR3 DNA reads as TGCGCCAGCAGCTCGACAGGCTCGACTAATGAAAAACTGTTTTTT. Its translation is CASSSTGSTNEKLFF. The full variable domain, rest sourced from reference TRBV5-1 and TRBJ1-4, is KAGVTQTPRYLIKTRGQQVTLSCSPISGHRSVSWYQQTPGQGLQFLFEYFSETQRNKGNFPGRFSGRQFSNSRSEMNVSTLELGDSALYLCASSSTGSTNEKLFFGSGTQLSVL.

The chain employs TRBV30 and TRBJ1-1, with D unresolved. The CDR3 contains 10 residues. V shed 2 bases and J shed 12 bases, with 10 bases lying between them. From germline, CDR1 is GTSNPN and CDR2 SVGIG (reference sequence). In nucleotides, the CDR3 is TGTGCCTGGAGTTCCGATCTGACTTTCTTT. It is translated as CAWSSDLTFF.

CDR3 protein: CACEQGHFSNQPQHF. CDR3 nucleotide sequence: TGTGCCTGTGAACAGGGACACTTTAGCAATCAGCCCCAGCATTTT. This chain joins TRBV30 and TRBJ1-5; perhaps TRBD1 as D (6 bases). CDR1 and CDR2 from the germline V gene are GTSNPN and SVGIG (reference sequence). V lost 6 bases to trimming and J lost 0 bases, with 15 bases between them. This CDR3 is 15 amino acids long.

V gene TRBV6-5 combines with J gene TRBJ1-2, with D hard to call. The length of the CDR3 is 13 residues. Between the trimmed V and J ends, which lost 4 bases and 4 bases, there was a span of 10 bases. The V gene's germline CDR1 is MNHEY and CDR2 SVGAGI. The CDR3 spells CASSCRKTYGYTF. CDR3 DNA sequence: TGTGCCAGCAGTTGTAGAAAGACCTATGGCTACACCTTC.

J is TRBJ2-6 and V is TRBV2, with D perhaps TRBD1 (6 bases). Germline loops: CDR1 SNHLY, CDR2 FYNNEI. V was trimmed by 4 bases and J by 1 base, leaving 14 bases between them. The CDR3 is 17 residues long. The CDR3: CASSGGQGGSGANVLTF. CDR3 in DNA: TGTGCCAGCAGTGGGGGACAAGGAGGATCTGGGGCCAACGTCCTGACTTTC. Looking up the rest from reference TRBV2 and TRBJ2-6 gives the full variable domain: EPEVTQTPSHQVTQMGQEVILRCVPISNHLYFYWYRQILGQKVEFLVSFYNNEISEKSEIFDDQFSVERPDGSNFTLKIRSTKLEDSAMYFCASSGGQGGSGANVLTFGAGSRLTVL.

This clone was observed a handful of times. V is TRBV5-1 and J is TRBJ2-2; 9 nucleotides line up with TRBD1. Trimming at V came to 7 bases and at J to 0 bases, leaving 1 base not matched to a gene. Per germline, CDR1 SGHRS and CDR2 YFSETQ. This CDR3 has 14 residues. The CDR3 coding sequence is TGCGCCAGCGGACAGGGGTCGAACACCGGGGAGCTGTTTTTT. This sequence encodes CASGQGSNTGELFF. The whole variable domain, filled in from reference TRBV5-1 and TRBJ2-2, reads KAGVTQTPRYLIKTRGQQVTLSCSPISGHRSVSWYQQTPGQGLQFLFEYFSETQRNKGNFPGRFSGRQFSNSRSEMNVSTLELGDSALYLCASGQGSNTGELFFGEGSRLTVL.

This clone has just one count. The rearrangement joins TRBV7-2 to TRBJ2-3; tentative D call: TRBD1 (5 bases). Germline CDR1 reads SGHTA; CDR2 reads FQGNSA. Trimming left V 4 bases short and J 3 bases short, with 11 bases between. This CDR3 is built from 14 residues. CDR3 nucleotide sequence: TGTGCCAGCAGCTCGGACGGACATACAGATACGCAGTATTTT. This codes for CASSSDGHTDTQYF.

A single count supports this clone. This chain joins TRBV15 and TRBJ2-2; no reliable D call. V shed 2 bases and J shed 6 bases, with 7 bases lying between them. Per the germline V gene, CDR1 is LNHNV and CDR2 is YYDKDF (reference sequence). This CDR3 contains 13 residues. DNA for the CDR3: TGTGCCACCAGCAGACCTGATCCCGGGGAGCTGTTTTTT. Translation gives CATSRPDPGELFF.

The V and J genes are TRBV27 and TRBJ2-5; D not certain. Germline V lookup: CDR1 MNHEY, CDR2 SMNVEV (reference sequence). This CDR3 region has 17 residues. V was trimmed by 1 base and J by 5 bases, leaving 20 bases between them. The CDR3, as DNA: TGTGCCAGCAGTTTATTTCTGGCGGCACCTCTCAGGGAGACCCAGTACTTC. This sequence encodes CASSLFLAAPLRETQYF.

The chain has TRBV28 and TRBJ2-5; TRBD1 matches 7 bases. Judging by the DNA end, TRBJ2-7 fits better; the J call may be wrong. The CDR3 has 13 residues. Per germline, CDR1 MDHEN and CDR2 SYDVKM. The CDR3 DNA reads TGTGCCAGCAGCTCGGGACAGCACTACGAGCAGTACTTC. Translating gives CASSSGQHYEQYF.

J is TRBJ1-1 and V is TRBV7-9, with D unresolved. Looked up from germline, CDR1 is SEHNR and CDR2 is FQNEAQ (reference sequence). This CDR3 comprises 15 residues. V was cut by 4 bases and J by 1 base, with 13 bases left in between. In DNA form, the CDR3 reads TGTGCCAGCAGCTCCGTTATCGGCCGGAACACTGAAGCTTTCTTT. Translating it yields CASSSVIGRNTEAFF.